This T cell receptor (beta chain) was found in a study of blood T cell repertoires in COVID-19. Study context: The United States, Italy and Spain provided the acute and convalescent COVID-19 samples. PBMCs, B-cell-depleted T cells, or T cells provided the cDNA or gDNA that made up the material.

With V trimmed by 6 bases and J by 1 base, 5 bases remained unmatched. This CDR3 spans 14 amino acids. Per germline, CDR1 MNHEY and CDR2 SVGAGI. The authors' processing: Counts of nucleated cells, estimated from reference gene primer amplification, were obtained. Sequencing was performed with immunoSEQ multiplex PCR; in TCRdb, only in-frame clones are kept and a portion is missing. V and J calls and clone size follow that table, whereas D and trimming were derived from the DNA. The data show more than 25,000 clones, roughly 83% seen once. In its sample, this clone was seen once. This clonotype was sampled from a human donor in a cohort sampled during active COVID-19. V usage is TRBV6-5 and J usage is TRBJ1-1; 7 bases agree with TRBD1. The sample consisted of peripheral blood. In DNA form, the CDR3 reads TGTGCCAGCAGGGGACAGAACCAGAACACTGAAGCTTTCTTT. Its protein product is CASRGQNQNTEAFF.